The 10 T cell receptor beta chains below come from one sample, sequenced in a study of shared clonotypes between healthy human individuals. TCRdb keeps only in-frame clones here, not all; method: immunoSEQ multiplex PCR. The table shows a few hundred thousand clones, with 95% to 98% occurring only once. Specimen: naive CD4+ T cells sorted from blood. Regarding subset: CD45RA+ positively selected. The receptors originated from a woman in her twenties or thirties in good health.

This chain links TRBV2 with TRBJ2-3; perhaps TRBD1 as D (6 bases). This CDR3 has 14 residues. Germline CDR1 and CDR2: SNHLY and FYNNEI. The V end was cut by 2 bases, the J end by 4 bases, with 10 bases between. The DNA for the CDR3 is TGTGCCAGCAGTGAATCAGAGGGGGCAGATACGCAGTATTTT. Translating gives CASSESEGADTQYF. Drawing the rest from reference TRBV2 and TRBJ2-3, the complete variable domain is EPEVTQTPSHQVTQMGQEVILRCVPISNHLYFYWYRQILGQKVEFLVSFYNNEISEKSEIFDDQFSVERPDGSNFTLKIRSTKLEDSAMYFCASSESEGADTQYFGPGTRLTVL.

The V gene is TRBV28, the J gene TRBJ2-1; 7 nucleotides align to TRBD2. CDR3 length equals 12 residues. Trimming at V came to 7 bases and at J to 15 bases, leaving 12 bases not matched to a gene. Germline lookup yields CDR1 MDHEN and CDR2 SYDVKM. CDR3 protein: CASNSRLAGWFF. The CDR3 DNA reads TGTGCCAGCAACTCGCGATTAGCGGGTTGGTTCTTC.

This chain joins TRBV27 and TRBJ1-4; TRBD1 is a possible D gene (6 bases). The germline V and J ends were trimmed by 2 bases and 8 bases, with 12 bases remaining between them. The CDR3 has 14 residues. Germline V CDR1 and CDR2: MNHEY, SMNVEV (reference sequence). As DNA, the CDR3 is TGTGCCAGCAGTTTACGGGGGGCAAGAGAAAAACTGTTTTTT. Amino acids: CASSLRGAREKLFF.

The genes are TRBV4-1 and TRBJ2-7; TRBD1 might be the D (5 bases). CDR3 length: 15 amino acids. V was pared by 0 bases and J by 2 bases, with 11 bases between. CDR1 MGHRA and CDR2 YSYEKL come from the germline V gene. CDR3 region: CASSQDRQGTYEQYF. The CDR3 DNA is TGCGCCAGCAGCCAAGATCGGCAGGGTACCTACGAGCAGTACTTC.

The V gene is TRBV19, the J gene TRBJ2-5; 7 bases are shared with TRBD1. The CDR3 has 14 amino acids. Germline V lookup: CDR1 LNHDA, CDR2 SQIVND (reference sequence). Trimming cost V 3 bases and J 5 bases; bases outside gene matches: 6. CDR3 loop: CASSMRQGPETQYF. The CDR3 nucleotides are TGTGCCAGTAGTATGAGACAGGGTCCCGAGACCCAGTACTTC.

This clone occurred once. The rearrangement uses TRBV11-2 and TRBJ2-7; TRBD2 matches 9 bases. The length of the CDR3 is 14 residues. In germline, CDR1 is SGHAT, CDR2 FQNNGV. V was clipped by 5 bases and J by 1 base; unmatched bases: 3. The CDR3 reads CASSLAGTSYEQYF. The CDR3 bases are TGTGCCAGCAGCCTAGCGGGGACTTCCTACGAGCAGTACTTC.

V and J are TRBV29-1 and TRBJ1-1; possibly TRBD1 for D (5 bases). Germline CDR1 reads SQVTM; CDR2 reads ANQGSEA. The CDR3 covers 14 residues. Between the trimmed V and J ends, which lost 3 bases and 6 bases, there was a span of 17 bases. CDR3 in amino acids: CSVEEHPPGSEAFF. CDR3 nucleotide sequence: TGCAGCGTTGAGGAGCATCCCCCAGGGTCTGAAGCTTTCTTT.

J is TRBJ2-7 and V is TRBV5-1; possible D gene TRBD2, 6 bases. CDR1 and CDR2 (germline): SGHRS, YFSETQ. V was cut by 0 bases and J by 3 bases, with 13 bases left in between. This CDR3 contains 15 residues. The CDR3 DNA reads as TGCGCCAGCAGCTTGGCGGGCGGGAAGGACTACGAGCAGTACTTC. Amino acids: CASSLAGGKDYEQYF.

This CDR3 is CASSRGGGNTGELFF. CDR3 bases: TGTGCCAGCAGTCGCGGCGGGGGTAACACCGGGGAGCTGTTTTTT. The gene calls are TRBV7-2 and TRBJ2-2; TRBD2 aligns across 7 bases. The CDR3 has 15 residues. V lost 6 bases and J lost 2; bases outside the gene matches: 6. CDR1 is SGHTA and CDR2 is FQGNSA in the germline V gene.

The rearrangement uses TRBV7-9 and TRBJ2-3; D is unresolved. V was trimmed by 5 bases and J by 2 bases, leaving 5 bases between them. There are 12 residues in the CDR3. The germline V gene encodes CDR1 SEHNR and CDR2 FQNEAQ (reference sequence). The CDR3: CASSPDTDTQYF. The CDR3 DNA is TGTGCCAGCAGCCCCGACACAGATACGCAGTATTTT. The complete variable domain, with remaining parts taken from reference TRBV7-9 and TRBJ2-3, reads DTGVSQNPRHKITKRGQNVTFRCDPISEHNRLYWYRQTLGQGPEFLTYFQNEAQLEKSRLLSDRFSAERPKGSFSTLEIQRTEQGDSAMYLCASSPDTDTQYFGPGTRLTVL.